Given below is one T cell receptor beta chain in context. Individuals aged 18 to 89 years were recruited from approximately 24 US areas. Recovery meant two consecutive negative NP/OP PCR tests, professional clearance, or resolved symptoms. This sample is drawn from a study of blood T cell repertoires in COVID-19. Whole-study context: Sites in the United States, Italy and Spain provided acute and convalescent COVID-19 samples.

As processed by the authors: Amplification with reference gene primers provided the estimates of nucleated cell counts. Generated by immunoSEQ multiplex PCR, the TCRdb table keeps only in-frame clones and is missing some. D and trimming were read from the DNA, whereas the V and J calls and clone size are those reported in that table. This table holds 150,000 to 200,000 clones, 84% found once. Germline V gives CDR1 LGHNA, CDR2 YSLEER. The CDR3 consists of 11 residues. With 0 bases removed from V and 14 bases from J, the gap between germline ends came to 9 bases. The sequence derives from a woman aged 45-59 years who had recovered from COVID-19. The rearrangement joins TRBV4-3 to TRBJ2-3; maybe TRBD1 (6 bases). Sequenced material: PBMCs or T cells enriched from blood (not recorded which). The DNA of the CDR3 is TGCGCCAGCAGCCAAGATCCACAGGGGTATTTT. Encoded protein: CASSQDPQGYF.